These T cell receptor beta chains were read from a single sample in a study of blood T cell repertoires in COVID-19. The repertoire was sequenced with immunoSEQ multiplex PCR; TCRdb's copy has only in-frame clones and lacks some. The top ten hold roughly 4.8% of the sample, which has a few hundred thousand clones, roughly 89% seen once. The sequenced material came from peripheral blood. Source of these receptors: a woman between 40 and 50 years old who had recovered from COVID-19. CDR3s include the opening cysteine and the closing phenylalanine or tryptophan. The order of the fields is clone size, D gene, V gene, J gene, CDR3 protein, CDR3 DNA. D genes are given only for firm matches. Clone size is shown for a subset of rows, as once, few, many or a class of expanded clone.

.	.	TRBV6-5	TRBJ2-6	CASTFGGANVLTF	TGTGCCAGCACTTTCGGTGGGGCCAACGTCCTGACTTTC
.	TRBD1	TRBV19	TRBJ2-3	CASSSRQGFTDTQYF	TGTGCCAGTAGTTCTCGACAGGGATTCACAGATACGCAGTATTTT
once	.	TRBV4-3	TRBJ2-4	CASSQDVGQQAKNIQYF	TGCGCCAGCAGCCAAGATGTGGGACAACAAGCCAAAAACATTCAGTACTTC
.	TRBD1	TRBV27	TRBJ1-2	CASSSLGQGRGGYTF	TGTGCCAGCAGCTCCCTGGGACAGGGGAGAGGTGGCTACACCTTC
.	.	TRBV30	TRBJ1-4	CAWTSIRTATNEKLFF	TGTGCCTGGACCAGTATACGGACAGCAACTAATGAAAAACTGTTTTTT
many	.	TRBV23-1	TRBJ1-2	CASSQQRTLRDILYGYTF	TGCGCCAGCAGTCAACAGCGGACCCTCCGGGACATACTCTATGGCTACACCTTC
.	.	TRBV13	TRBJ2-5	CASSLSRIPETQYF	TGTGCCAGCAGCTTATCGAGGATTCCGGAGACCCAGTACTTC
.	.	TRBV29-1	TRBJ1-2	CSVDAGGINYGYTF	TGCAGCGTTGACGCGGGGGGGATTAACTATGGCTACACCTTC
.	.	TRBV12-5	TRBJ2-2	CASGLVQVLGELFF	TGTGCTAGTGGTTTGGTGCAGGTCCTCGGGGAGCTGTTTTTT
.	.	TRBV4-3	TRBJ2-3	CASSQGTRTASTDTQYF	TGCGCCAGCAGCCAAGGGACTAGGACAGCTAGCACAGATACGCAGTATTTT
once	TRBD1	TRBV20-1	TRBJ1-1	CSARGDSEAFF	TGCAGTGCTAGGGGGGACAGTGAAGCTTTCTTT
.	.	TRBV12-3/TRBV12-4	TRBJ1-2	CASIASGGFGYTF	TGTGCCAGCATTGCGAGCGGTGGGTTTGGCTACACCTTC
.	.	TRBV27	TRBJ1-5	CASSAFGGLNSNQPQHF	TGTGCCAGCAGTGCCTTTGGGGGCCTGAATAGCAATCAGCCCCAGCATTTT
.	TRBD2	TRBV7-6	TRBJ2-1	CASSLELAGGFVEQFF	TGTGCCAGCAGCTTAGAGCTAGCGGGGGGTTTTGTTGAGCAGTTCTTC
.	TRBD2	TRBV3-1/TRBV3-2	TRBJ2-3	CASSSGGAGTDTQYF	TGTGCCAGCAGCTCCGGGGGGGCCGGGACAGATACGCAGTATTTT
few	TRBD1	TRBV6-5	TRBJ1-1	CASTRQGANTEAFF	TGTGCCAGCACCCGACAGGGGGCGAACACTGAAGCTTTCTTT
.	.	TRBV6-5	TRBJ2-3	CASSYWGEGTDTQYF	TGTGCCAGCAGTTACTGGGGCGAGGGCACAGATACGCAGTATTTT
.	.	TRBV5-1	TRBJ2-5	CASSLQAPPQETQYF	TGCGCCAGCAGCTTGCAGGCTCCACCCCAAGAGACCCAGTACTTC
.	.	TRBV27	TRBJ1-5	CASSPFYSRSNQPQHF	TGTGCCAGCAGCCCCTTTTATTCGCGTAGCAATCAGCCCCAGCATTTT
.	TRBD2	TRBV3-1/TRBV3-2	TRBJ2-2	CASSLIGGGAFLNTGELFF	TGTGCCAGCAGCCTTATTGGCGGGGGGGCTTTTTTGAACACCGGGGAGCTGTTTTTT
.	.	TRBV2	TRBJ2-7	CASSGTLVGQYF	TGTGCCAGCAGTGGGACTTTGGTGGGGCAGTACTTC
once	.	TRBV6-5	TRBJ1-4	CASAAARRDNEKLFF	TGTGCCAGCGCCGCGGCTCGGCGAGATAATGAAAAACTGTTTTTT
once	TRBD2	TRBV2	TRBJ2-5	CASPPRLLAGSQETQYF	TGTGCCAGTCCTCCCCGTTTGCTAGCGGGATCCCAAGAGACCCAGTACTTC
.	.	TRBV15	TRBJ2-3	CATSRDLAEGTDTQYF	TGTGCCACCAGCAGAGATTTAGCGGAAGGCACAGATACGCAGTATTTT
.	TRBD1	TRBV11-2	TRBJ1-3	CASSSRQGVGGNTIYF	TGTGCCAGCAGTTCGCGACAGGGGGTGGGTGGAAACACCATATATTTT
.	TRBD2	TRBV29-1	TRBJ2-1	CSVRGGNEQFF	TGCAGCGTCCGCGGGGGAAATGAGCAGTTCTTC
.	.	TRBV6-5	TRBJ2-6	CASSYDGTPGANVLTF	TGTGCCAGCAGTTACGACGGGACACCTGGGGCCAACGTCCTGACTTTC
.	TRBD2	TRBV7-6	TRBJ2-2	CASKITSGGRQDTGELFF	TGTGCCAGCAAGATCACTAGCGGGGGCCGGCAGGACACCGGGGAGCTGTTTTTT
.	.	TRBV11-2	TRBJ2-5	CASSLRGGERETQYF	TGTGCCAGCAGCTTGCGCGGAGGTGAGCGAGAGACCCAGTACTTC
.	.	TRBV7-2	TRBJ1-2	CASSLYPELRVGYTF	TGTGCCAGCAGCTTATACCCCGAACTGAGAGTTGGCTACACCTTC
.	TRBD1	TRBV2	TRBJ1-2	CASSDLSGQGAGYGYTF	TGTGCCAGCAGTGACCTCTCGGGACAGGGTGCTGGCTATGGCTACACCTTC
.	.	TRBV11-2	TRBJ2-7	CASSLDSSEQYF	TGTGCCAGCAGCTTAGACTCCTCCGAGCAGTACTTC
.	.	TRBV6-5	TRBJ1-5	CASRGGQGSNQPQHF	TGTGCCAGCAGGGGGGGGCAGGGTAGCAATCAGCCCCAGCATTTT
.	TRBD2	TRBV11-2	TRBJ2-3	CASSLGGTSGTDTQYF	TGTGCCAGCAGCTTAGGGGGAACTAGCGGTACAGATACGCAGTATTTT
.	.	TRBV19	TRBJ1-1	CASSREASNTEAFF	TGTGCCAGTAGCCGGGAAGCCTCGAACACTGAAGCTTTCTTT